Presented here are 16 T cell receptor beta chains from one specimen sequenced in a study of regulatory dendritic cells for organ transplantation. Allogeneic regulatory or mature dendritic cells were co-cultured for 5 days with CFSE-labeled sorted T cells at 1:10. Sequencing was performed with immunoSEQ multiplex PCR; in TCRdb, only in-frame clones are kept and a portion is missing. In the table there are some 12,000 clones, around three quarters of which are singletons. Antigen specificity for these receptors is unknown. The sequenced sample was naive CD4+ T cells from blood cultured with regulatory dendritic cells. The subset is: CD45RA+ naive T cells. These receptors were obtained from a human donor in good health.

In DNA, the CDR3 is TGTGCCAGCAGCTTGGTTCTAGCGGGGGCAGCTACGCAGTATTTT. Translating it yields CASSLVLAGAATQYF. This sequence joins TRBV5-8 and TRBJ2-3; 10 bases line up with TRBD2. In germline, CDR1 is SGHTS, CDR2 YDEGEE. This CDR3 has 15 amino acids. The trim removed 0 bases at V and 8 bases at J, leaving 6 bases unmatched.

This clone was recorded only once. The chain employs TRBV5-5 and TRBJ2-7; maybe TRBD1 (6 bases). The CDR3 covers 15 residues. Germline assignment: CDR1 SGHKS and CDR2 YYEKEE (reference sequence). The V and J ends lost 0 bases and 2 bases respectively, with 12 bases between them. This CDR3 reads CASSLEQGLTYEQYF. The CDR3 nucleotides read TGTGCCAGCAGCTTGGAGCAGGGGCTCACCTACGAGCAGTACTTC.

The chain has TRBV18 and TRBJ2-2; tentatively, D is TRBD2 (5 bases). The germline gives CDR1 KGHSH, CDR2 LQKENI. The V end was cut by 1 base, the J end by 3 bases, with 12 bases between. The CDR3 is 16 residues long. The CDR3 protein is CASSPLVSGDTGELFF. The CDR3 DNA reads as TGTGCCAGCTCACCACTGGTATCCGGGGACACCGGGGAGCTGTTTTTT.

The chain carries TRBV4-3 and TRBJ1-2; D perhaps matches TRBD1 (6 bases). The CDR3 is made up of 14 amino acids. The ends were cut back, 1 base at V and 7 bases at J, with 13 bases in the middle. Germline V gene lookup returns CDR1 LGHNA and CDR2 YSLEER. The CDR3: CASSQVNRDSGYTF. The CDR3 DNA sequence: TGCGCCAGCAGCCAAGTCAACAGGGATTCTGGCTACACCTTC.

The chain's CDR3 is CASSRQGSQSYEQYF. In DNA form, the CDR3 reads TGTGCCAGCAGCAGACAGGGGAGCCAATCCTACGAGCAGTACTTC. The chain is built from TRBV9 and TRBJ2-7; 8 bases line up with TRBD1. In germline, CDR1 is SGDLS, CDR2 YYNGEE. J was trimmed by 1 base and V by 4 bases; bases with no gene match: 7. This CDR3 has 15 amino acids.

J is TRBJ1-5 and V is TRBV2, with 7 bases that match TRBD1. The CDR3 has 14 residues. Germline values: CDR1 SNHLY, CDR2 FYNNEI. V gave up 4 bases and J gave up 3 bases; unmatched junction bases: 3. The CDR3 is CASSVTGSNQPQHF. CDR3 DNA sequence: TGTGCCAGCAGTGTGACAGGGTCCAATCAGCCCCAGCATTTT.

This clone is categorized as medium-sized. The V gene is TRBV5-1, the J gene TRBJ1-2, with 8 bases matching TRBD1. The CDR3 runs to 14 residues. The V and J ends lost 5 bases and 3 bases, in that order; junction bases with no gene match: 6. Germline V gives CDR1 SGHRS, CDR2 YFSETQ. The CDR3 loop reads CASRLTGVDYGYTF. The CDR3 region has the DNA TGCGCCAGCAGGCTGACAGGGGTCGACTATGGCTACACCTTC.

J is TRBJ2-3 and V is TRBV5-4; D not resolved. This CDR3 comprises 15 residues. Germline V gene sequence: CDR1 SGHNT, CDR2 YYREEE (reference sequence). The V end was cut by 0 bases, the J end by 0 bases, with 8 bases between. CDR3 nucleotides: TGTGCCAGCAGCTTGGCGACTGCTAGCACAGATACGCAGTATTTT. Translation: CASSLATASTDTQYF.

The CDR3 DNA reads as TGTGCCAGCAGTGGGACTAGCGGAAAAACAGATACGCAGTATTTT. This codes for CASSGTSGKTDTQYF. The V gene is TRBV2, the J gene TRBJ2-3; 10 bases agree with TRBD2. The CDR3 is 15 amino acids. J lost 3 bases, V lost 4 bases, and 4 bases had no gene match. The germline V gene encodes CDR1 SNHLY and CDR2 FYNNEI. The full variable domain, with the rest looked up from reference TRBV2 and TRBJ2-3, is EPEVTQTPSHQVTQMGQEVILRCVPISNHLYFYWYRQILGQKVEFLVSFYNNEISEKSEIFDDQFSVERPDGSNFTLKIRSTKLEDSAMYFCASSGTSGKTDTQYFGPGTRLTVL.

The chain employs TRBV9 and TRBJ2-2; the match to TRBD2 covers 11 bases. Trimming removed 1 base from V and 6 bases from J; junction bases left unmatched: 2. Germline CDR1 reads SGDLS; CDR2 reads YYNGEE. The CDR3 consists of 15 residues. CDR3 nucleotide sequence: TGTGCCAGCAGCGTAAATAGCGGGGGGGCCGGGGAGCTGTTTTTT. It translates to CASSVNSGGAGELFF.

The rearrangement joins TRBV21-1 to TRBJ2-4; the listed D gene, TRBD1, was not tested against the DNA. TRBV21-1 is flagged as a pseudogene. The CDR3 totals 18 residues. The CDR3: CASSKVETLYLAKNIQYF. DNA of the CDR3: TGTGCCAGCAGCAAAGTTGAGACACTGTATTTAGCCAAAAACATTCAGTACTTC.

This chain links TRBV2 with TRBJ1-1; TRBD1 matches at 7 bases. Germline V lookup: CDR1 SNHLY, CDR2 FYNNEI. V was pared by 6 bases and J by 3 bases, with 13 bases of the junction left unmatched. The CDR3 is made up of 16 amino acids. CDR3 amino acids: CASRESGQRGDTEAFF. As DNA, the CDR3 is TGTGCCAGCAGGGAATCGGGACAGAGAGGAGACACTGAAGCTTTCTTT.

This CDR3 is CASSLPFRGSYNEQFF. CDR3 bases: TGTGCCAGCAGCTTGCCGTTCAGGGGCTCCTACAATGAGCAGTTCTTC. The rearrangement joins TRBV5-4 to TRBJ2-1, with D possibly being TRBD1 (6 bases). The germline gives CDR1 SGHNT, CDR2 YYREEE (reference sequence). The CDR3 loop spans 16 amino acids. The V end was cut by 1 base, the J end by 0 bases, with 11 bases between.

This clone was recorded a few times. The chain couples TRBV5-4 to TRBJ1-2; TRBD1 is a possible D gene (5 bases). Trimming stripped 5 bases from V and 6 bases from J, with 11 bases between. Germline V gives CDR1 SGHNT, CDR2 YYREEE (reference sequence). The CDR3 contains 12 residues. The CDR3 region has the DNA TGTGCCAGCAGTATGGGGGGTAATGGCTACACCTTC. Translation: CASSMGGNGYTF.

This chain links TRBV2 with TRBJ1-2; D may be TRBD1 (5 bases). With 3 bases removed from V and 4 bases from J, the gap between germline ends came to 15 bases. In germline, CDR1 is SNHLY, CDR2 FYNNEI. There are 15 residues in the CDR3. In DNA form, the CDR3 reads TGTGCCAGCAGTGACAGGGATCTAAAGCTCTATGGCTACACCTTC. Amino acid sequence: CASSDRDLKLYGYTF.

The chain links TRBV28 to TRBJ1-4; D gene ambiguous. This CDR3 spans 13 amino acids. The V gene's germline CDR1 is MDHEN and CDR2 SYDVKM. The ends were cut back, 7 bases at V and 0 bases at J, with 6 bases in the middle. In DNA, the CDR3 is TGTGCCAGCACAGTTGCAACTAATGAAAAACTGTTTTTT. Amino acid sequence: CASTVATNEKLFF.